The 8 T cell receptor beta chains below come from one sample, sequenced in a study. A single record per CDR3 protein comes from TCRdb applying MiXCR to the 5' RACE reads. Among roughly 42,000 distinct CDR3 sequences listed, roughly 31% were seen once. Sequencing was done on a sample of tumor-infiltrating memory CD4+ T cells sorted from the breast tumor. As to subset: memory CD4+ T cells, CD4+CD45RO+CD25-. The origin of the receptors is a female donor with breast cancer.

This clonotype showed up just a few times. This CDR3 is missing its conserved last phenylalanine or tryptophan, likely due to a read error. The DNA is omitted, as the CDR3 cannot be located on it reliably, and the CDR3 follows TCRdb's listing. The chain employs TRBV6-6 and TRBJ2-3; the table assigns TRBD1, which was not confirmed against the DNA. Per the germline V gene, CDR1 is MNHNY and CDR2 is SVGAGI (reference sequence). Including both end residues, the CDR3 is 13 amino acids long. This CDR3 reads CASSGDSLEISLL.

The chain is built from TRBV9 and TRBJ2-2; D not resolved. With 3 bases removed from V and 7 bases from J, the gap between germline ends came to 13 bases. The CDR3 runs to 14 residues. Germline CDR1 SGDLS, CDR2 YYNGEE. DNA for the CDR3: TGTGCCAGCAGCGCCCAAATGGCGGTCGGGGAGCTGTTTTTT. Residues: CASSAQMAVGELFF.

This clonotype was counted a few times. V usage is TRBV12-3 or TRBV12-4 and J usage is TRBJ1-5; weak D call: TRBD1 (6 bases). V was pared by 6 bases and J by 4 bases, with 16 bases between. The CDR3 runs 15 residues. The CDR3 loop reads CASSSGTTVNQPQHF. The CDR3 nucleotides read TGTGCCAGCAGCTCCGGGACAACTGTGAATCAGCCCCAGCATTTT.

This clonotype has ten or more counts. The chain uses TRBV5-1 and TRBJ2-7; TRBD2 is a possible D gene (6 bases). V lost 4 bases, J lost 2 bases, and 13 bases lay in between. Germline V gene sequence: CDR1 SGHRS, CDR2 YFSETQ. CDR3 length equals 14 residues. This CDR3 is CASSQLGGPYEQYF. As DNA, the CDR3 is TGCGCCAGCAGCCAACTCGGGGGACCCTACGAGCAGTACTTC.

This clonotype has a count of ten or more. The chain joins TRBV6-2 or TRBV6-3 to TRBJ2-3, with 10 nucleotides matching TRBD2. Losses at the gene ends were 6 bases for V and 0 bases for J; bases not matched to a gene: 6. CDR1 and CDR2 from the germline V gene are MNHEY and SVGEGT. The CDR3 is 16 residues long. Here the CDR3 DNA reads TGTGCCAGCAGGATCGGACTAGCGGATAGCACAGATACGCAGTATTTT. This translates into CASRIGLADSTDTQYF.

This chain links TRBV6-5 with TRBJ1-1; 9 bases agree with TRBD1. This CDR3 contains 16 residues. Looked up from germline, CDR1 is MNHEY and CDR2 is SVGAGI. Trimming removed 5 bases from V and 0 bases from J; junction bases left unmatched: 7. The CDR3 region has the DNA TGTGCCAGCAGTCCGGGACAGGGCAATTTGAACACTGAAGCTTTCTTT. It specifies CASSPGQGNLNTEAFF.

This clonotype was recorded a few times. The chain employs TRBV5-5 and TRBJ2-7, with 8 nucleotides matching TRBD1. V shed 2 bases, J shed 3 bases, and the junction held 7 bases outside the gene matches. Germline V gene lookup returns CDR1 SGHKS and CDR2 YYEKEE (reference sequence). This CDR3 has 15 amino acids. The CDR3 DNA follows: TGTGCCAGCAGCTTAGCCGGACAGGGAGGCTACGAGCAGTACTTC. Encoded protein: CASSLAGQGGYEQYF.

This clonotype was recorded many times. V and J are TRBV27 and TRBJ1-2; weak D call: TRBD1 (5 bases). Germline V gene sequence: CDR1 MNHEY, CDR2 SMNVEV (reference sequence). This CDR3 is built from 11 residues. The V end was cut by 5 bases, the J end by 6 bases, with 7 bases between. The CDR3 is CASSGGDGYTF. DNA for the CDR3: TGTGCCAGCAGTGGGGGAGATGGCTACACCTTC.